What follows are 32 T cell receptor beta chains derived from one specimen sequenced in a study of T and B cells in COVID-19 patients. Blood genomic DNA input for TRB amplification was about 250-500 ng. TRB rearrangements were amplified by multiplex PCR with BIOMED2 TRB-A/B primers. In TCRdb, the multiplex PCR reads were re-called with MiXCR into one record per CDR3 protein. The sample records around 20,000 distinct CDR3 sequences, approximately 30% being singletons. The specimen sequenced was blood. These receptors came from a human donor who had recovered from COVID-19.

Of note for this clonotype: A junction boundary mismatches the germline segment, possibly from a read error. The V call is TRBV20-1, the J call TRBJ1-2; D unresolved. Germline V gives CDR1 DFQATT, CDR2 SNEGSKA (reference sequence). CDR3 length equals 10 residues. The CDR3 spells CGATQHGYTF. CDR3 nucleotide sequence: TGCGGTGCCACTCAACATGGCTACACTTTC.

Only a few counts were recorded for this clonotype. The chain combines TRBV6-5 with TRBJ2-3; 8 nucleotides align to TRBD2. The CDR3 runs 14 residues. Germline V gene sequence: CDR1 MNHEY, CDR2 SVGAGI. V lost 9 bases, J lost 5 bases, and 10 bases stayed unmatched. The CDR3 DNA follows: TGTGCCAGTCTTACGGGACTAGTAGTAGATACGCAGTATTTT. Its protein product is CASLTGLVVDTQYF.

As regards this clonotype: Just one base apart from a much larger clone, this may be a read error. The chain carries TRBV27 and TRBJ2-7; possibly TRBD1 for D (6 bases). Trimming shortened V by 3 bases and J by 5 bases, and 14 bases separated the two germline ends. Looked up from germline, CDR1 is MNHEY and CDR2 is SMNVEV (reference sequence). The CDR3 loop spans 14 amino acids. The CDR3 DNA is TGTGCCAGCAGTTTTGGGACAAGGTCGAACGAGCAGTACTTC. Translating it yields CASSFGTRSNEQYF.

This clonotype was detected ten times or more. The V gene is TRBV27, the J gene TRBJ2-3; 7 positions agree with TRBD1. The germline CDR1 and CDR2 sequences are MNHEY and SMNVEV (reference sequence). The V gene end was trimmed by 3 bases and the J gene end by 4 bases; junction bases not matched to a gene: 4. CDR3 length: 14 amino acids. CDR3 sequence (DNA): TGTGCCAGCAGTTTTAGGGGGCCGCCAGATACGCAGTATTTT. It codes for CASSFRGPPDTQYF.

The chain uses TRBV6-1 and TRBJ1-3, with a possible D match to TRBD1 (5 bases). The CDR3 totals 15 residues. Germline CDR1 and CDR2: MNHNS and SASEGT. V was pared by 3 bases and J by 2 bases, with 11 bases between. CDR3 bases: TGTGCCAGCAGTGAGGGGGAGGTTCCTGGAAACACCATATATTTT. Amino acid sequence: CASSEGEVPGNTIYF.

V usage is TRBV6-5 and J usage is TRBJ2-1; D remains ambiguous. Trimming left V 9 bases short and J 1 base short, with 13 bases between. The V gene's germline CDR1 is MNHEY and CDR2 SVGAGI. This CDR3 spans 14 amino acids. The chain's CDR3 is CASGSGNSYNEQFF. The CDR3 DNA is TGTGCCAGTGGATCGGGCAATTCCTACAATGAGCAGTTCTTC.

This clonotype occurred a few times. The rearrangement joins TRBV7-2 to TRBJ2-7, with a possible D match to TRBD1 (7 bases). The ends were cut back, 1 base at V and 2 bases at J, with 15 bases in the middle. This CDR3 has 16 residues. CDR1 is SGHTA, CDR2 FQGNSA, per germline. The chain's CDR3 is CASSLEGAGTPYEQYF. The CDR3 coding sequence is TGTGCCAGCAGCTTAGAGGGGGCGGGGACTCCCTACGAGCAGTACTTC.

The rearrangement links TRBV28 to TRBJ2-5, with a possible D match to TRBD2 (5 bases). V gave up 3 bases and J gave up 2 bases, with 13 bases separating them. In germline, CDR1 is MDHEN, CDR2 SYDVKM. The CDR3 extends over 15 amino acids. The DNA for the CDR3 is TGTGCCAGCAGTTTCCTTCGGGGTCTACAAGAGACCCAGTACTTC. This encodes CASSFLRGLQETQYF.

This chain joins TRBV18 and TRBJ1-5, with 10 bases fitting TRBD1. Germline lookup yields CDR1 KGHSH and CDR2 LQKENI. This CDR3 has 15 residues. V was clipped by 3 bases and J by 3 bases; unmatched bases: 2. In DNA form, the CDR3 reads TGTGCCAGCTCACCGGGACAGGGGTCCAATCAGCCCCAGCATTTT. Protein sequence: CASSPGQGSNQPQHF.

This clonotype turned up a few times. This sequence joins TRBV5-1 and TRBJ2-1; 8 nucleotides align to TRBD1. The CDR3 is 18 residues long. Germline trimming cut 0 bases from V and 0 bases from J; bases unmatched to any gene: 8. Germline-derived CDR1 and CDR2 are SGHRS and YFSETQ. CDR3 sequence reads: CASSLGPKTGGSYNEQFF. Written as DNA, the CDR3 is TGCGCCAGCAGCTTGGGGCCTAAAACAGGGGGCTCCTACAATGAGCAGTTCTTC.

This clonotype has ten or more counts. The genes are TRBV6-5 and TRBJ2-7, with D possibly TRBD1 on 5 matching bases. Trimming removed 0 bases from V and 2 bases from J, with 11 bases in between. This CDR3 has 15 residues. The germline V gene encodes CDR1 MNHEY and CDR2 SVGAGI. The CDR3 coding sequence is TGTGCCAGCAGTTACTCGAACAGGTCTCCCTACGAGCAGTACTTC. Its protein product is CASSYSNRSPYEQYF.

This clonotype was picked up a small number of times. The chain employs TRBV12-3 or TRBV12-4 and TRBJ1-1; 7 nucleotides agree with TRBD1. With 6 bases clipped from V and 13 bases from J, the junction kept 17 bases outside the gene matches. This CDR3 is 14 amino acids long. The CDR3 DNA reads TGTGCCAGCAGCGCTAATGACAGGGCGGGAAAGGGTTTCTTT. It codes for CASSANDRAGKGFF.

A few counts support this clonotype. The chain links TRBV19 to TRBJ2-3; 8 bases line up with TRBD2. V shed 3 bases, J shed 5 bases, and the junction held 10 bases outside the gene matches. Germline loops: CDR1 LNHDA, CDR2 SQIVND (reference sequence). The CDR3 is 16 amino acids. The CDR3 is CASSIGGGGGGDTQYF. DNA of the CDR3: TGTGCCAGTAGTATCGGGGGGGGGGGGGGGGGAGATACGCAGTATTTT.

The CDR3: CASSRAGGHTDTQYF. For the CDR3, the DNA is TGTGCCAGCAGTCGAGCGGGGGGCCACACAGATACGCAGTATTTT. The genes are TRBV6-5 and TRBJ2-3; 9 positions match TRBD2. The V gene end was trimmed by 5 bases and the J gene end by 2 bases; junction bases not matched to a gene: 5. Germline CDR1 MNHEY, CDR2 SVGAGI. CDR3 length: 15 residues.

This clonotype has more than one count but fewer than ten. This chain joins TRBV13 and TRBJ1-5; 7 positions agree with TRBD1. The V gene's germline CDR1 is PRHDT and CDR2 FYEKMQ (reference sequence). The CDR3 sequence is 13 residues long. The V and J ends lost 5 bases and 7 bases, in that order; junction bases with no gene match: 5. DNA for the CDR3: TGTGCCAGCAGCCCCTCAGGGGGACAGCCCCAGCATTTT. It codes for CASSPSGGQPQHF.

This clonotype was seen only a few times. The genes are TRBV7-2 and TRBJ2-1; TRBD2 aligns across 13 bases. V lost 5 bases, J lost 8 bases, and 6 bases stayed unmatched. This CDR3 is built from 15 residues. Germline assignment: CDR1 SGHTA and CDR2 FQGNSA. The CDR3 is CASSPTSGGAYEQFF. DNA of the CDR3: TGTGCCAGCAGCCCCACTAGCGGGGGGGCATATGAGCAGTTCTTC.

This clonotype was counted at least ten times. The chain joins TRBV6-6 to TRBJ2-1, with 13 nucleotides matching TRBD2. CDR3 length: 17 residues. Germline V gene sequence: CDR1 MNHNY, CDR2 SVGAGI (reference sequence). V gave up 7 bases and J gave up 5 bases; unmatched junction bases: 11. The CDR3 DNA reads TGTGCCAGCACCTTACAACTAGCGGGGGGGCAGAACAATGAGCAGTTCTTC. Translation gives CASTLQLAGGQNNEQFF.

The chain carries TRBV11-3 and TRBJ2-1; possibly TRBD1 or TRBD2 for D (7 bases each). V was pared by 1 base and J by 7 bases, with 20 bases between. This CDR3 region has 17 residues. Germline CDR1 and CDR2: SGHNT and YENEEA. The CDR3 DNA reads TGTGCCAGCAGCTTAGTGGCCCAGGGGGGGGCCGGGAATGAGCAGTTCTTC. Translation gives CASSLVAQGGAGNEQFF.

This clonotype has only a few counts. The gene calls are TRBV11-1 and TRBJ1-3; D uncertain. Trimming took off 3 bases at V and 0 bases at J, with 12 bases between the two ends. The CDR3 spans 16 residues. Germline CDR1 reads SGHAT; CDR2 reads FQDESV (reference sequence). The CDR3 DNA is TGTGCCAGCAGCTTGGAGGGCAGCAGCTCTGGAAACACCATATATTTT. Translating gives CASSLEGSSSGNTIYF.

Within the sample, this clonotype is medium-sized. The V gene is TRBV19, the J gene TRBJ1-4; no firm D call. Germline CDR1 and CDR2: LNHDA and SQIVND (reference sequence). Trimming removed 6 bases at V and 5 bases at J, with 13 bases between. The CDR3 extends over 14 amino acids. The CDR3 is CASRYPQRNEKLFF. In nucleotides, the CDR3 is TGTGCCAGTAGATACCCACAGAGGAATGAAAAACTGTTTTTT.

By share of the sample, this clonotype is medium-sized. V and J are TRBV30 and TRBJ2-3, with D possibly called TRBD1 or TRBD2 (5 bases each). V was cut by 5 bases and J by 5 bases, with 14 bases left in between. The CDR3 totals 13 residues. Per the germline V gene, CDR1 is GTSNPN and CDR2 is SVGIG (reference sequence). The DNA for the CDR3 is TGTGCCTGGGATGGGACCGCGGGAGATACGCAGTATTTT. Translated: CAWDGTAGDTQYF. The full variable domain, completed using reference TRBV30 and TRBJ2-3, is SQTIHQWPATLVQPVGSPLSLECTVEGTSNPNLYWYRQAAGRGLQLLFYSVGIGQISSEVPQNLSASRPQDRQFILSSKKLLLSDSGFYLCAWDGTAGDTQYFGPGTRLTVL.

By share, this clonotype ranks as medium-sized. This chain uses TRBV15 with TRBJ2-3; 11 nucleotides match TRBD1. The germline CDR1 and CDR2 sequences are LNHNV and YYDKDF (reference sequence). The CDR3 runs to 16 residues. V trimming: 0 bases; J trimming: 6 bases; junction bases outside the gene matches: 5. The CDR3 sequence: CATSRDWTGGLDTQYF. The DNA for the CDR3 is TGTGCCACCAGCAGAGATTGGACAGGGGGCTTGGATACGCAGTATTTT. The full variable domain, completed using reference TRBV15 and TRBJ2-3, is DAMVIQNPRYQVTQFGKPVTLSCSQTLNHNVMYWYQQKSSQAPKLLFHYYDKDFNNEADTPDNFQSRRPNTSFCFLDIRSPGLGDTAMYLCATSRDWTGGLDTQYFGPGTRLTVL.

The rearrangement uses TRBV18 and TRBJ1-1, with a tentative D call TRBD1 (5 bases). Germline CDR1 is KGHSH and CDR2 is LQKENI. Trimming took off 0 bases at V and 1 base at J, with 15 bases between the two ends. The CDR3 is 17 amino acids. The CDR3 spells CASSPPGVGGRNTEAFF. As DNA, the CDR3 is TGTGCCAGCTCACCACCCGGCGTTGGGGGGAGGAACACTGAAGCTTTCTTT.

The genes are TRBV12-3 or TRBV12-4 and TRBJ1-3; D is perhaps TRBD1 (5 bases). The CDR3 is made up of 17 amino acids. Trimming stripped 2 bases from V and 2 bases from J, with 16 bases between. The CDR3 DNA follows: TGTGCCAGCAGTTTATTCACGCCAGGGACCCCTGGAAACACCATATATTTT. Translating it yields CASSLFTPGTPGNTIYF.

The chain has TRBV6-1 and TRBJ1-5; TRBD1 matches 7 bases. The trim removed 2 bases at V and 6 bases at J, leaving 1 base unmatched. CDR1 is MNHNS and CDR2 is SASEGT in the germline V gene. The CDR3 runs 13 residues. The CDR3 sequence: CASSESGGQPQHF. The CDR3 nucleotides read TGTGCCAGCAGTGAATCAGGGGGTCAGCCCCAGCATTTT.

This clonotype was seen only a few times. V is TRBV18 and J is TRBJ1-1, with D possibly matching TRBD1 (6 bases). In germline, CDR1 is KGHSH, CDR2 LQKENI. Trimming pared 2 bases from V and 5 bases from J, leaving 12 bases between. This CDR3 comprises 14 residues. The CDR3, as DNA: TGTGCCAGCTCACCATCGGAAAGGGGGACTGAAGCTTTCTTT. It yields the protein CASSPSERGTEAFF.

This clonotype was detected many times. The chain joins TRBV15 to TRBJ1-5; perhaps TRBD1 as D (6 bases). The CDR3 runs to 14 residues. V dropped 3 bases and J dropped 4 bases, with 10 bases sitting between them. Germline CDR1 reads LNHNV; CDR2 reads YYDKDF (reference sequence). The chain's CDR3 is CATSRNRANQPQHF. The CDR3 DNA follows: TGTGCCACCAGCAGGAACAGGGCGAATCAGCCCCAGCATTTT.

J is TRBJ2-3 and V is TRBV5-4; TRBD2 agrees at 7 bases. J gave up 3 bases and V 4 bases, and 11 bases lay outside the gene matches. The CDR3 runs to 16 residues. Germline lookup yields CDR1 SGHNT and CDR2 YYREEE (reference sequence). As DNA, the CDR3 is TGTGCCAGCAGCCCCATCCGGGCGCGGGGGACAGATACGCAGTATTTT. It codes for CASSPIRARGTDTQYF.

The chain links TRBV5-1 to TRBJ2-1, with D perhaps TRBD1 or TRBD2 (5 bases each). Germline loops: CDR1 SGHRS, CDR2 YFSETQ. Trimming removed 0 bases at V and 10 bases at J, with 8 bases between. The CDR3 runs 12 residues. CDR3 loop: CASSLGGAEQFF. As DNA, the CDR3 is TGCGCCAGCAGCTTGGGAGGGGCCGAGCAGTTCTTC.

This clonotype was counted only a few times. The V and J genes are TRBV5-6 and TRBJ2-7; no definite D call. Looked up from germline, CDR1 is SGHDT and CDR2 is YYEEEE. The CDR3 loop spans 13 amino acids. V lost 3 bases, J lost 3 bases, and 10 bases lay in between. The chain's CDR3 is CASSSLIDYEQYF. The CDR3 DNA follows: TGTGCCAGCAGCTCACTAATTGACTACGAGCAGTACTTC. The entire variable domain, with the rest obtained from reference TRBV5-6 and TRBJ2-7, is as follows: DAGVTQSPTHLIKTRGQQVTLRCSPKSGHDTVSWYQQALGQGPQFIFQYYEEEERQRGNFPDRFSGHQFPNYSSELNVNALLLGDSALYLCASSSLIDYEQYFGPGTRLTVT.

The chain combines TRBV5-5 with TRBJ2-1; weak D call: TRBD1 (5 bases). V shed 5 bases and J shed 2 bases, with 14 bases lying between them. Germline values: CDR1 SGHKS, CDR2 YYEKEE (reference sequence). CDR3 length equals 15 residues. This CDR3 reads CASSRQGNTYNEQFF. CDR3 nucleotide sequence: TGTGCCAGCAGTCGTCAGGGTAATACCTACAATGAGCAGTTCTTC. Combining the CDR3 with reference TRBV5-5 and TRBJ2-1 gives the whole variable domain DAGVTQSPTHLIKTRGQQVTLRCSPISGHKSVSWYQQVLGQGPQFIFQYYEKEERGRGNFPDRFSARQFPNYSSELNVNALLLGDSALYLCASSRQGNTYNEQFFGPGTRLTVL.

CDR3 protein: CASSAQMNTEAFF. CDR3 sequence (DNA): TGTGCCAGCAGCGCACAGATGAACACTGAAGCTTTCTTT. The chain carries TRBV6-5 and TRBJ1-1; D ambiguous. The V gene's germline CDR1 is MNHEY and CDR2 SVGAGI. This CDR3 contains 13 residues. Trimming shortened V by 6 bases and J by 0 bases, and 8 bases separated the two germline ends.